These T cell receptor beta chains were read from a single sample in a study of T cells in Graves' hyperthyroidism and ophthalmopathy. TCRdb independently ran MiXCR on the multiplex PCR reads; one entry per CDR3 protein. The table records a few hundred thousand distinct CDR3 sequences, under 20% of them present only once. The source material was blood. These receptors were obtained from a young man with Graves' ophthalmopathy. Both conserved end residues are trimmed from each CDR3. The order of the fields is V gene, clone size, CDR3 protein. Clone size is stated in some rows and not others, as once, few, many or a class when expanded.

>TRBV12-3/TRBV12-4|many
ASNGASYGYT
>TRBV6-2/TRBV6-3|NA
ASRPTRQANGYT
>TRBV15|NA
ATSRRSAGGNTEAF
>TRBV7-9|many
ASRSGQHTLPYGYT
>TRBV29-1|few
SVPSSTSYNEQF
>TRBV12-3/TRBV12-4|NA
ASSTDRRTPLH
>TRBV14|many
ASSNSPDSTWGYT
>TRBV20-1|few
SARVSTGELF
>TRBV12-3/TRBV12-4|many
ASSLTEPNTEAF
>TRBV29-1|few
SVEWQGLGAF
>TRBV11-2|few
ASSLAPGQGALWQETQY
>TRBV20-1|NA
SARKQGPTYEQY
>TRBV6-1|NA
ASSTGTEETGELF
>TRBV28|many
ASSLDIPATNSPLH
>TRBV6-1|few
ASSRQGDSTEAF
>TRBV2|many
ASIGGVGETQY
>TRBV11-3|few
ASSLAGDVGELF
>TRBV15|many
ATSSKGGNQPQH
>TRBV7-8|many
ASSLAGGDTGELF
>TRBV12-5|many
ASGPGGAGTEAF
>TRBV27|few
ASSPEGFSNQPQH
>TRBV10-3|few
AISEVGGSNQPQH
>TRBV7-9|NA
ASSLGEGDTQY
>TRBV5-1|few
ASSSPSGGPPYEQY
>TRBV4-1|few
ASSQDTRAKEQF
>TRBV3-1|many
ASSRATGFSGNTIY
>TRBV6-2/TRBV6-3|NA
ASSYGVGRGYEQY
>TRBV5-1|few
ASSPLRDRGQETQY
>TRBV2|few
ASSRGEDYEQY
>TRBV20-1|few
SARGLAVNTGELF
>TRBV5-4|NA
ASSLVAGPAEDTQY
>TRBV27|few
ASKELAGGYNEQF
>TRBV6-1|few
ASKIWTSQLNQPQH
>TRBV20-1|few
SARGGDRPYYGYT
>TRBV27|many
ASSLSIGNGYT
>TRBV15|NA
ATSPTRTIIETQY
>TRBV6-1|many
ASSEPIAGAGYT
>TRBV12-3/TRBV12-4|NA
ASSEAGIYEQY
>TRBV29-1|many
SVRSYGYT
>TRBV4-1|NA
ASSQEVASTGWAQH
>TRBV28|NA
ASSLGGPTGYGYT
>TRBV19|NA
ASMRGQSYGYT
>TRBV28|NA
ASSSLGQGEGYT
>TRBV7-3|many
ASSGRGNEQF